Listed below are T cell receptor beta chains from one sample, sequenced in a study of blood T cell repertoires in COVID-19. Generated by immunoSEQ multiplex PCR, the TCRdb table keeps only in-frame clones and is missing some. The table lists over 250,000 clones, approximately 88% of them singletons. The sequencing input was peripheral blood. Receptors were obtained from a human donor with COVID-19, enrolled during active disease. The donor label of this sample is uncertain. The CDR3 runs from the conserved cysteine through the conserved F or W. Each record gives: clone size, J gene, D gene, V gene, CDR3 DNA, CDR3 protein. The D gene is left open where the match is weak. Expanded clones get a size class; other rows say once, few or many, or leave the size out.

clone_size: .; j_call: TRBJ2-1; d_call: TRBD2; v_call: TRBV19; cdr3_nt: TGTGCCAGTAAATACGGGAGGGGGTACAATGAGCAGTTCTTC; cdr3_aa: CASKYGRGYNEQFF
clone_size: .; j_call: TRBJ1-2; d_call: TRBD1; v_call: TRBV5-1; cdr3_nt: TGCGCCAGCACCTACCAGACAGGGAAGAGTGATGGCTACACCTTC; cdr3_aa: CASTYQTGKSDGYTF
clone_size: once; j_call: TRBJ2-7; d_call: .; v_call: TRBV30; cdr3_nt: TGTGCCTGGATGAAATCGGCAGGGGTTTCCTACGAGCAGTACTTC; cdr3_aa: CAWMKSAGVSYEQYF
clone_size: .; j_call: TRBJ2-7; d_call: .; v_call: TRBV28; cdr3_nt: TGTGCCAGCAGCGTCGGTGGAGGGGGCAACTACGAGCAGTACTTC; cdr3_aa: CASSVGGGGNYEQYF
clone_size: .; j_call: TRBJ2-3; d_call: TRBD2; v_call: TRBV2; cdr3_nt: TGTGCCAGCAGTGAAGCGGGGACTAGCGGGGGCACAGATACGCAGTATTTT; cdr3_aa: CASSEAGTSGGTDTQYF
clone_size: few; j_call: TRBJ1-1; d_call: .; v_call: TRBV27; cdr3_nt: TGTGCCAGCAGTGCCCCCGGGGGGTGGACTGAAGCTTTCTTT; cdr3_aa: CASSAPGGWTEAFF
clone_size: .; j_call: TRBJ1-3; d_call: TRBD1; v_call: TRBV27; cdr3_nt: TGTGCCAGCAGTGCCGGGGGACAGATCTACTCTGGAAACACCATATATTTT; cdr3_aa: CASSAGGQIYSGNTIYF
clone_size: .; j_call: TRBJ2-3; d_call: TRBD2; v_call: TRBV7-9; cdr3_nt: TGTGCCAGCAGCTTAGCGCAAGGAGTAGCGGGAGGGCCATATACGCAGTATTTT; cdr3_aa: CASSLAQGVAGGPYTQYF
clone_size: .; j_call: TRBJ2-1; d_call: TRBD2; v_call: TRBV7-2; cdr3_nt: TGTGCCAGCAGCTCTCTAGCGGGAGTCAATGAGCAGTTCTTC; cdr3_aa: CASSSLAGVNEQFF
clone_size: .; j_call: TRBJ2-1; d_call: .; v_call: TRBV7-2; cdr3_nt: TGTGCCAGCAGCCCCCACTACTCCTACAATGAGCAGTTCTTC; cdr3_aa: CASSPHYSYNEQFF
clone_size: .; j_call: TRBJ2-1; d_call: TRBD2; v_call: TRBV2; cdr3_nt: TGTGCCAGCAGCCGACTAGCGGGAGTCGGCAATGAGCAGTTCTTC; cdr3_aa: CASSRLAGVGNEQFF
clone_size: .; j_call: TRBJ2-2; d_call: TRBD1; v_call: TRBV5-1; cdr3_nt: TGCGCCAGCAGCTTGGAAAGACAGGGGGCCGGGGAGCTGTTTTTT; cdr3_aa: CASSLERQGAGELFF
clone_size: .; j_call: TRBJ2-3; d_call: TRBD2; v_call: TRBV18; cdr3_nt: TGTGCCAGCTCCCCCACTAGCGTAAGCACAGATACGCAGTATTTT; cdr3_aa: CASSPTSVSTDTQYF
clone_size: .; j_call: TRBJ2-7; d_call: TRBD2; v_call: TRBV19; cdr3_nt: TGTGCCAGTAGTATATCCCTAGCGGCTACCTACGAGCAGTACTTC; cdr3_aa: CASSISLAATYEQYF
clone_size: .; j_call: TRBJ1-1; d_call: .; v_call: TRBV5-4; cdr3_nt: TGTGCCAGCAGCTTGGGACAGTCGAACACTGAAGCTTTCTTT; cdr3_aa: CASSLGQSNTEAFF
clone_size: .; j_call: TRBJ2-4; d_call: .; v_call: TRBV29-1; cdr3_nt: TGCAGCGTTGGGGCTGCCGTTCAGTACTTC; cdr3_aa: CSVGAAVQYF
clone_size: .; j_call: TRBJ2-4; d_call: .; v_call: TRBV9; cdr3_nt: TGTGCCAGCAGCGTCGGGGGAACCAAAAACATTCAGTACTTC; cdr3_aa: CASSVGGTKNIQYF
clone_size: .; j_call: TRBJ1-1; d_call: .; v_call: TRBV10-1; cdr3_nt: TGCGCCAGCAGTGAGACTCAGGGCAGGAACACTGAAGCTTTCTTT; cdr3_aa: CASSETQGRNTEAFF
clone_size: .; j_call: TRBJ1-1; d_call: .; v_call: TRBV7-9; cdr3_nt: TGTGCCAGCAGCTTAGAGGGGGTCGGGACTGAAGCTTTCTTT; cdr3_aa: CASSLEGVGTEAFF
clone_size: .; j_call: TRBJ1-1; d_call: TRBD1; v_call: TRBV7-9; cdr3_nt: TGTGCCAGCAGCCCTCGGGACAGGGCGAACACTGAAGCTTTCTTT; cdr3_aa: CASSPRDRANTEAFF
clone_size: many; j_call: TRBJ2-7; d_call: TRBD2; v_call: TRBV7-8; cdr3_nt: TGTGCCAGCAGCTTAGTTAGCGGGAGCTACGAGCAGTACTTC; cdr3_aa: CASSLVSGSYEQYF
clone_size: many; j_call: TRBJ1-3; d_call: .; v_call: TRBV7-7; cdr3_nt: TGTGCTAGCAGCGACAGTGGAAACACCATATATTTT; cdr3_aa: CASSDSGNTIYF
clone_size: .; j_call: TRBJ1-1; d_call: .; v_call: TRBV11-3; cdr3_nt: TGTGCCAGCAGCTTAGGACAGGCCGGTAACACTGAAGCTTTCTTT; cdr3_aa: CASSLGQAGNTEAFF
clone_size: .; j_call: TRBJ1-6; d_call: .; v_call: TRBV30; cdr3_nt: TGTGCCTGGAGTGTACGACTCTACTCCTATAATTCACCCCTCCACTTT; cdr3_aa: CAWSVRLYSYNSPLHF
clone_size: .; j_call: TRBJ2-1; d_call: TRBD1; v_call: TRBV7-9; cdr3_nt: TGTGCCAGCAGCCCCGGTCAGGGACAGGGGGTAAATGAGCAGTTCTTC; cdr3_aa: CASSPGQGQGVNEQFF
clone_size: .; j_call: TRBJ1-5; d_call: .; v_call: TRBV6-6; cdr3_nt: TGTGCCAGCAGTCGGTCTTTGGGACATGAATGGAATCAGCCCCAGCATTTT; cdr3_aa: CASSRSLGHEWNQPQHF
clone_size: .; j_call: TRBJ2-7; d_call: .; v_call: TRBV6-1; cdr3_nt: TGTGCCAGCAGTGATTGGGGGGATGAATACGAGCAGTACTTC; cdr3_aa: CASSDWGDEYEQYF
clone_size: .; j_call: TRBJ1-3; d_call: .; v_call: TRBV19; cdr3_nt: TGTGCCAGTACCCCTGCAGGGTTCTCTGGAAACACCATATATTTT; cdr3_aa: CASTPAGFSGNTIYF
clone_size: once; j_call: TRBJ2-2; d_call: TRBD2; v_call: TRBV19; cdr3_nt: TGTGCCACCAGGTGGGGGGGAACCGGGGAGCTGTTTTTT; cdr3_aa: CATRWGGTGELFF
clone_size: once; j_call: TRBJ1-6; d_call: .; v_call: TRBV2; cdr3_nt: TGTGCCAGCAGCAGGGATGGATCACCCCTCCACTTT; cdr3_aa: CASSRDGSPLHF
clone_size: .; j_call: TRBJ2-2; d_call: .; v_call: TRBV18; cdr3_nt: TGTGCCAGCTCCCTTGGACAAGCGAACACCGGGGAGCTGTTTTTT; cdr3_aa: CASSLGQANTGELFF
clone_size: .; j_call: TRBJ1-2; d_call: .; v_call: TRBV7-2; cdr3_nt: TGTGCCAGCAGCTCAGCCGGGACTAACTATGGCTACACCTTC; cdr3_aa: CASSSAGTNYGYTF
clone_size: .; j_call: TRBJ1-5; d_call: TRBD1; v_call: TRBV27; cdr3_nt: TGTGCCAGCAGTTTATTCGGGACAGGGTCGGGGCAGCCCCAGCATTTT; cdr3_aa: CASSLFGTGSGQPQHF
clone_size: .; j_call: TRBJ1-6; d_call: .; v_call: TRBV7-9; cdr3_nt: TGTGCCAGCAGCTTAGTGGCGGGCGGAAAAAATAATTCACCCCTCCACTTT; cdr3_aa: CASSLVAGGKNNSPLHF
clone_size: .; j_call: TRBJ2-5; d_call: TRBD1; v_call: TRBV7-3; cdr3_nt: TGTGCCAGCAGCCCGGACAGGTTTAGGGAGACCCAGTACTTC; cdr3_aa: CASSPDRFRETQYF
clone_size: many; j_call: TRBJ1-1; d_call: .; v_call: TRBV30; cdr3_nt: TGTGCCTGGAGAACAGTTGAAGCTTTCTTT; cdr3_aa: CAWRTVEAFF
clone_size: .; j_call: TRBJ1-1; d_call: .; v_call: TRBV19; cdr3_nt: TGTGCCAGTAGTATAAACAGGGATTACACTGAAGCTTTCTTT; cdr3_aa: CASSINRDYTEAFF
clone_size: .; j_call: TRBJ2-7; d_call: TRBD2; v_call: TRBV18; cdr3_nt: TGTGCCAGCTCACCCGCCAGCGGGGGTTCCTACGAGCAGTACTTC; cdr3_aa: CASSPASGGSYEQYF
clone_size: .; j_call: TRBJ2-2; d_call: .; v_call: TRBV11-3; cdr3_nt: TGTGCCAGCAGCTTCGACAGCACCGGGGAGCTGTTTTTT; cdr3_aa: CASSFDSTGELFF